Shown below are 20 T cell receptor beta chains from a single sample sequenced in a study of Ad26.COV2.S vaccination and SARS-CoV-2 variants. Specified treatment: some 20 received Ad26.COV2.S at low or high dose, single or two shots; several received placebo; per-sample allocation not given. Sampling happened 63 days after the first vaccine or placebo injection. Repertoires were generated with immunoSEQ multiplex PCR, while TCRdb's copy carries only in-frame clones and drops some. This sample has roughly 400,000 clones, with around nine tenths found just once. This sample comprised peripheral blood, obtained in a trial of Ad26.COV2.S vaccine versus placebo. These receptors were obtained from a person between 18 and 65 years old who received the Ad26.COV2.S COVID-19 vaccine or a placebo.

The J gene is TRBJ2-1, the V gene TRBV5-1; 7 bases are shared with TRBD2. This CDR3 has 14 residues. The ends lost 3 bases at V and 6 bases at J; junction bases unmatched: 6. Germline lookup yields CDR1 SGHRS and CDR2 YFSETQ. The CDR3 loop reads CASSSLIAGNEQFF. CDR3 DNA sequence: TGCGCCAGCAGCTCTCTGATAGCGGGCAATGAGCAGTTCTTC.

The chain joins TRBV2 to TRBJ1-4; D gene unclear. V was shortened by 2 bases and J by 4 bases, with 8 bases between the two germline ends. CDR1 and CDR2 from the germline V gene are SNHLY and FYNNEI. The CDR3 loop spans 14 amino acids. CDR3 bases: TGTGCCAGCAGTGAAAGTCGGGATAATGAAAAACTGTTTTTT. As protein: CASSESRDNEKLFF.

The V gene is TRBV15, the J gene TRBJ2-1; 7 bases agree with TRBD2. The V gene end was trimmed by 4 bases and the J gene end by 2 bases; junction bases not matched to a gene: 5. Germline V gives CDR1 LNHNV, CDR2 YYDKDF (reference sequence). This CDR3 has 15 residues. The CDR3 nucleotides read TGTGCCACCAGCAAGGGACGGGAGGCCTACAATGAGCAGTTCTTC. Protein product: CATSKGREAYNEQFF. The variable domain in full, with the rest retrieved from reference TRBV15 and TRBJ2-1, is DAMVIQNPRYQVTQFGKPVTLSCSQTLNHNVMYWYQQKSSQAPKLLFHYYDKDFNNEADTPDNFQSRRPNTSFCFLDIRSPGLGDTAMYLCATSKGREAYNEQFFGPGTRLTVL.

The rearrangement uses TRBV4-1 and TRBJ2-2; no clear D. CDR1 and CDR2 from the germline V gene are MGHRA and YSYEKL. V lost 5 bases, J lost 3 bases, and 13 bases lay in between. The CDR3 runs 15 residues. This CDR3 reads CASSKGFGDTGELFF. The CDR3 DNA reads as TGCGCCAGCAGCAAAGGCTTCGGTGACACCGGGGAGCTGTTTTTT.

The chain recombines TRBV5-1 with TRBJ2-5; TRBD2 matches at 8 bases. Germline CDR1 SGHRS, CDR2 YFSETQ. The V and J ends lost 3 bases and 7 bases, in that order; junction bases with no gene match: 11. The CDR3 loop spans 15 amino acids. The CDR3 nucleotides read TGCGCCAGCAGCTCGACAGCTGAGGCGGGGGGGACCCAGTACTTC. It yields the protein CASSSTAEAGGTQYF. The full variable domain, in which reference TRBV5-1 and TRBJ2-5 provide the parts outside the CDR3, is KAGVTQTPRYLIKTRGQQVTLSCSPISGHRSVSWYQQTPGQGLQFLFEYFSETQRNKGNFPGRFSGRQFSNSRSEMNVSTLELGDSALYLCASSSTAEAGGTQYFGPGTRLLVL.

The chain recombines TRBV3-1 (or the pseudogene TRBV3-2) with TRBJ2-1, with D perhaps matching TRBD1 (5 bases). The V end was cut by 1 base, the J end by 5 bases, with 18 bases between. CDR3 size: 17 residues. Germline V CDR1 and CDR2: LGHDT, YNNKEL (reference sequence). This CDR3 is CASSQGRIGQGNNEQFF. DNA of the CDR3: TGTGCCAGCAGCCAAGGGCGTATAGGCCAGGGAAACAATGAGCAGTTCTTC.

The chain recombines TRBV5-5 with TRBJ2-7; no clear D. V was cut by 0 bases and J by 0 bases, with 4 bases left in between. The germline gives CDR1 SGHKS, CDR2 YYEKEE (reference sequence). This CDR3 spans 13 amino acids. The CDR3 region is CASSLAHSYEQYF. CDR3 bases: TGTGCCAGCAGCTTGGCCCACTCCTACGAGCAGTACTTC.

This chain uses TRBV18 with TRBJ1-5, with unresolved D. V lost 6 bases and J lost 7, with 13 bases in between. Germline assignment: CDR1 KGHSH and CDR2 LQKENI. The length of the CDR3 is 13 residues. CDR3: CASSPAAGQPQHF. Written as DNA, the CDR3 is TGTGCCAGCTCCCCGGCGGCTGGGCAGCCCCAGCATTTT.

This sequence joins TRBV5-6 and TRBJ2-5, with D perhaps TRBD1 (8 bases). CDR1 and CDR2 (germline): SGHDT, YYEEEE. The V end lost 3 bases, the J end lost 5 bases, and 14 bases lay between the germline ends. The CDR3 runs to 14 residues. The CDR3 region is CASSWTGRGETQYF. The CDR3 DNA reads TGTGCCAGCAGCTGGACAGGGAGGGGGGAGACCCAGTACTTC. The whole variable domain, filled in from reference TRBV5-6 and TRBJ2-5, reads DAGVTQSPTHLIKTRGQQVTLRCSPKSGHDTVSWYQQALGQGPQFIFQYYEEEERQRGNFPDRFSGHQFPNYSSELNVNALLLGDSALYLCASSWTGRGETQYFGPGTRLLVL.

CDR3 in amino acids: CASSDPRGANVLTF. In DNA form, the CDR3 reads TGTGCCAGCAGTGACCCGCGAGGGGCCAACGTCCTGACTTTC. The chain links TRBV2 to TRBJ2-6; unclear D gene. The germline gives CDR1 SNHLY, CDR2 FYNNEI. The length of the CDR3 is 14 residues. V was cut by 3 bases and J by 4 bases, with 7 bases left in between.

The V gene is TRBV28, the J gene TRBJ2-5; tentatively, D is TRBD2 (5 bases). Germline CDR1 reads MDHEN; CDR2 reads SYDVKM. V was shortened by 5 bases and J by 6 bases, with 22 bases between the two germline ends. The CDR3 length is 16 residues. The CDR3 DNA reads TGTGCCAGCAGTCGCAACGGGATGGGTTTGAGAAAGACCCAGTACTTC. The encoded protein is CASSRNGMGLRKTQYF.

The CDR3 loop reads CASGLAGVGNEQFF. The CDR3 DNA sequence: TGTGCCAGCGGACTAGCGGGAGTTGGTAATGAGCAGTTCTTC. This rearrangement joins TRBV14 to TRBJ2-1; 13 nucleotides align to TRBD2. CDR3 length: 14 residues. The V gene's germline CDR1 is SGHDN and CDR2 FVKESK. Trimming removed 8 bases from V and 7 bases from J; junction bases left unmatched: 5.

The chain joins TRBV29-1 to TRBJ2-7; TRBD2 agrees at 12 bases. This CDR3 has 17 residues. Looked up from germline, CDR1 is SQVTM and CDR2 is ANQGSEA. V was pared by 1 base and J by 3 bases, with 10 bases of the junction left unmatched. CDR3 loop: CSVEAPSGRAMGYEQYF. Here the CDR3 DNA reads TGCAGCGTTGAAGCGCCTAGCGGGAGGGCCATGGGCTACGAGCAGTACTTC.

The CDR3 coding sequence is TGTGCCAGCAGCTTGGGACAGGGGATAGGCTACGAGCAGTACTTC. This encodes CASSLGQGIGYEQYF. This chain connects TRBV7-9 to TRBJ2-7; TRBD1 agrees at 10 bases. J lost 3 bases, V lost 3 bases, and 5 bases had no gene match. The CDR3 contains 15 residues. Germline V lookup: CDR1 SEHNR, CDR2 FQNEAQ (reference sequence).

The chain couples TRBV5-1 to TRBJ2-2; maybe TRBD2 (5 bases). CDR1 SGHRS and CDR2 YFSETQ come from the germline V gene. CDR3 length equals 14 residues. Trimming removed 3 bases at V and 5 bases at J, with 11 bases between. Here the CDR3 reads CASSSPAGTGELFF. The CDR3 DNA follows: TGCGCCAGCAGCTCCCCTGCGGGTACCGGGGAGCTGTTTTTT.

The chain recombines TRBV2 with TRBJ2-7, with 13 positions matching TRBD2. CDR1 and CDR2 from the germline V gene are SNHLY and FYNNEI. V lost 8 bases and J lost 6; bases outside the gene matches: 13. This CDR3 has 16 amino acids. This CDR3 is CASHPGTSGRGGEQYF. The CDR3 DNA is TGTGCCAGCCACCCGGGCACTAGCGGGAGGGGAGGCGAGCAGTACTTC.

The genes are TRBV5-1 and TRBJ1-3, with a weak D call TRBD1 (5 bases). The CDR3 is made up of 15 amino acids. In germline, CDR1 is SGHRS, CDR2 YFSETQ. V was shortened by 4 bases and J by 4 bases, with 15 bases between the two germline ends. This CDR3 is CASSPPVGDGNTIYF. The CDR3 coding sequence is TGCGCCAGCAGCCCTCCAGTGGGGGACGGAAACACCATATATTTT.

This clone was seen only once. The chain is built from TRBV11-2 and TRBJ1-6, with D unclear. The CDR3 covers 13 residues. V lost 0 bases to trimming and J lost 10 bases, with 7 bases between them. The germline gives CDR1 SGHAT, CDR2 FQNNGV. The CDR3 reads CASSLDRLSPLHF. CDR3 bases: TGTGCCAGCAGCTTAGATAGGCTATCACCCCTCCACTTT.

The rearrangement joins TRBV28 to TRBJ2-1, with D perhaps TRBD1 (5 bases). V lost 2 bases, J lost 2 bases, and 10 bases lay in between. Germline loops: CDR1 MDHEN, CDR2 SYDVKM. This CDR3 region has 15 residues. The CDR3 bases are TGTGCCAGCAGTTTAAGGGGTACGGCCTACAATGAGCAGTTCTTC. The encoded protein is CASSLRGTAYNEQFF. Full variable domain (remainder filled in from reference TRBV28 and TRBJ2-1): DVKVTQSSRYLVKRTGEKVFLECVQDMDHENMFWYRQDPGLGLRLIYFSYDVKMKEKGDIPEGYSVSREKKERFSLILESASTNQTSMYLCASSLRGTAYNEQFFGPGTRLTVL.

The chain employs TRBV27 and TRBJ2-1; D is unclear. Germline values: CDR1 MNHEY, CDR2 SMNVEV (reference sequence). CDR3 length: 13 amino acids. Trimming pared 3 bases from V and 3 bases from J, leaving 6 bases between. The CDR3 spells CASSFGYYNEQFF. The CDR3, as DNA: TGTGCCAGCAGTTTTGGTTACTACAATGAGCAGTTCTTC.